This passage covers 4 T cell receptor beta chains from one sample sequenced in a study of blood T cells in healthy people across ages. Primed by a sample-barcoded 5' primer and a J-beta primer mix, a second PCR proceeded for roughly 7 to 12 cycles. TCRdb reprocessed the 5' RACE reads with MiXCR, giving one entry per CDR3 protein. The profile shows 630,000 or so distinct CDR3 sequences, approximately 31% of them singletons. Sequencing was carried out using blood. The receptors come from a woman aged 80 or over in good health.

The J gene is TRBJ2-2, the V gene TRBV5-4; D is ambiguous. The V and J ends lost 2 bases and 5 bases respectively, with 7 bases between them. The germline gives CDR1 SGHNT, CDR2 YYREEE (reference sequence). This CDR3 is 13 amino acids long. The CDR3 protein is CASSFDTTGELFF. The CDR3 region has the DNA TGTGCCAGCAGCTTCGACACGACCGGGGAGCTGTTTTTT.

This clonotype appeared a few times. The chain employs TRBV2 and TRBJ1-5, with D tentatively TRBD1 (5 bases). Germline CDR1 and CDR2: SNHLY and FYNNEI. The CDR3 runs 15 residues. Trimming shortened V by 6 bases and J by 6 bases, and 18 bases separated the two germline ends. The CDR3 here is CASRAQGARGQPQHF. The CDR3 DNA reads as TGTGCCAGCAGGGCCCAGGGAGCGAGAGGTCAGCCCCAGCATTTT.

The chain uses TRBV20-1 and TRBJ2-3; 7 bases match TRBD1. This CDR3 is built from 14 residues. V lost 3 bases to trimming and J lost 2 bases; unmatched junction nucleotides: 5. Germline loops: CDR1 DFQATT, CDR2 SNEGSKA (reference sequence). The CDR3 DNA sequence: TGCAGTGCTAGCCGGGGACAGATCACAGATACGCAGTATTTT. It translates to CSASRGQITDTQYF.

This clonotype was detected a few times. Since a much larger clone is just one base distant, this may be a read error. This chain connects TRBV6-2 or TRBV6-3 to TRBJ2-7; D perhaps matches TRBD1 (6 bases). V was cut by 2 bases and J by 2 bases, with 7 bases left in between. CDR3 size: 13 residues. Per the germline V gene, CDR1 is MNHEY and CDR2 is SVGEGT. The CDR3 DNA reads as TGTGCCAGCAGTTACCGGGACACCTACGAGCAGTACTTC. The encoded protein is CASSYRDTYEQYF.